Presented here are 13 T cell receptor beta chains from one specimen sequenced in a study of T cell responses to AZD1222 COVID-19 vaccine (dated by TCRdb to about 2021). Library preparation was by the immunoSEQ multiplex PCR assay. As stored in TCRdb, this immuneACCESS dataset retains in-frame rearrangements with V and J assigned. A fraction of the clones does not appear; measured against another copy, unresolved V genes explain less than half of the discrepancy, and the remainder lacks a known reason. Present in this sample are around 100,000 clones, 75% to 90% of which were seen just once. The ten largest clones add up to 6% to 8% of the sample. Interpreted using the paper, the time point label stands for: baseline before first vaccination. The sequenced sample was peripheral blood, obtained on day 0 of AZD1222 vaccination. The receptor source for this set is an adult in good health.

The chain couples TRBV29-1 to TRBJ1-2; 7 bases fit TRBD1. The CDR3 loop spans 14 amino acids. Trimming cost V 6 bases and J 0 bases; bases outside gene matches: 7. CDR1 is SQVTM and CDR2 is ANQGSEA in the germline V gene. The CDR3 region has the DNA TGCAGCGTCCGTAGACAGGGAACTAACTATGGCTACACCTTC. Encoded protein: CSVRRQGTNYGYTF.

CDR3 amino acids: CAISDRTETQYF. In DNA, the CDR3 is TGTGCCATCAGTGACCGAACGGAGACCCAGTACTTC. V gene TRBV10-3 combines with J gene TRBJ2-5; D is unclear. The CDR3 totals 12 residues. Germline V gene data show CDR1 as ENHRY and CDR2 as SYGVKD. The V end lost 3 bases, the J end lost 5 bases, and 7 bases lay between the germline ends.

The rearrangement uses TRBV3-1 (or the pseudogene TRBV3-2) and TRBJ2-2, with D perhaps matching TRBD2 (5 bases). V was shortened by 3 bases and J by 3 bases, with 5 bases between the two germline ends. Per germline, CDR1 LGHDT and CDR2 YNNKEL (reference sequence). The CDR3 has 13 residues. This chain's CDR3 is CASSQGDTGELFF. CDR3 coding DNA: TGTGCCAGCAGCCAGGGAGACACCGGGGAGCTGTTTTTT.

This chain uses TRBV28 with TRBJ2-1; D is ambiguous. This CDR3 has 12 residues. V was pared by 6 bases and J by 4 bases, with 7 bases between. The germline gives CDR1 MDHEN, CDR2 SYDVKM. As DNA, the CDR3 is TGTGCCAGCAGCAGTACGTACAATGAGCAGTTCTTC. The encoded protein is CASSSTYNEQFF.

This clone was seen more than once but under ten times. This chain joins TRBV30 and TRBJ2-7; D is perhaps TRBD2 (5 bases). Per germline, CDR1 GTSNPN and CDR2 SVGIG (reference sequence). The CDR3 length is 15 residues. V was pared by 3 bases and J by 9 bases, with 24 bases between. The CDR3 protein is CAWRKPGTTMTLQYF. CDR3 sequence (DNA): TGTGCCTGGAGAAAACCGGGAACAACCATGACATTGCAGTACTTC.

V is TRBV28 and J is TRBJ2-1; D remains unclear. Trimming stripped 6 bases from V and 4 bases from J, with 4 bases between. CDR3 length equals 11 residues. CDR1 is MDHEN, CDR2 SYDVKM, per germline. The CDR3 DNA sequence: TGTGCCAGCAGCCCGTACAATGAGCAGTTCTTC. It specifies CASSPYNEQFF.

The chain links TRBV5-8 to TRBJ2-2; D is possibly TRBD2 (7 bases). The CDR3 has 17 residues. Germline V CDR1 and CDR2: SGHTS, YDEGEE. V was cut by 1 base and J by 3 bases, with 16 bases left in between. The CDR3 DNA is TGTGCCAGCAGCTTGTATCGGGGGGCCCGGGACACCGGGGAGCTGTTTTTT. Translating gives CASSLYRGARDTGELFF.

This clone was seen only a few times. CDR3 protein: CASSGTLTEAFF. The CDR3 bases are TGCGCCAGCAGCGGGACACTCACCGAAGCTTTCTTT. The genes are TRBV5-1 and TRBJ1-1; tentatively, D is TRBD1 (6 bases). Germline CDR1 SGHRS, CDR2 YFSETQ. This CDR3 contains 12 residues. Deletions cut 4 bases from V and 8 bases from J, with 12 bases between.

The chain combines TRBV6-5 with TRBJ1-4; weak D call: TRBD1 (6 bases). Germline V CDR1 and CDR2: MNHEY, SVGAGI. V was pared by 6 bases and J by 4 bases, with 12 bases between. The CDR3 is 14 residues long. The CDR3 nucleotides are TGTGCCAGCAGACGGACAGCCGTTAATGAAAAACTGTTTTTT. This translates into CASRRTAVNEKLFF.

This chain connects TRBV27 to TRBJ1-4; D call uncertain. Germline V gene sequence: CDR1 MNHEY, CDR2 SMNVEV (reference sequence). This CDR3 is built from 16 residues. The V end lost 4 bases, the J end lost 8 bases, and 20 bases lay between the germline ends. The CDR3 here is CASSSTPLAGLEKLFF. CDR3 in DNA: TGTGCCAGCAGTTCAACCCCCCTTGCGGGGTTAGAAAAACTGTTTTTT.

J is TRBJ2-2 and V is TRBV7-9; no reliable D call. The germline CDR1 and CDR2 sequences are SEHNR and FQNEAQ (reference sequence). V was trimmed by 2 bases and J by 3 bases, leaving 4 bases between them. CDR3 length: 13 residues. CDR3 region: CASSLSDTGELFF. The CDR3 coding sequence is TGTGCCAGCAGCTTATCTGACACCGGGGAGCTGTTTTTT.

This chain connects TRBV12-3 or TRBV12-4 to TRBJ2-1; D not resolved. V was pared by 6 bases and J by 6 bases, with 9 bases between. This CDR3 is built from 12 residues. The CDR3: CASSTWTNEQFF. For the CDR3, the DNA is TGTGCCAGCAGCACCTGGACCAATGAGCAGTTCTTC.

The chain couples TRBV7-8 to TRBJ1-4; TRBD1 agrees at 8 bases. This CDR3 is built from 16 residues. Germline V lookup: CDR1 SGHVS, CDR2 FQNEAQ. Germline trimming cut 2 bases from V and 8 bases from J; bases unmatched to any gene: 10. The CDR3 coding sequence is TGTGCCAGCAGCTTACAGCGGACAGGGACGGGGGAAAAACTGTTTTTT. Its translation: CASSLQRTGTGEKLFF.